This T cell receptor (beta chain) was documented in a study of chemoradiotherapy in HPV16-positive cancers (dated by TCRdb to 2022 to 2024). Looking at the study overall: Using functional T-cell assays on cells from a couple of HPV16-positive patients, the researchers defined candidate HPV-specific T-cell clones and common TCR motifs. Next, the candidate HPV-specific TCRs and motifs were followed in TCR repertoires from 80 to 90 patients with HPV-related cancers. The study asked whether T-cell immunity against the HPV oncoproteins E6 and E7 changes during chemoradiotherapy and whether it affects survival. The study at large found these results: The functional definition of HPV-specific T cells came from only a couple of HPV16-positive patients, and the survival association was reported for HPV16-positive patients. In HPV16-positive patients, expansion of HPV-responsive T cells during chemoradiotherapy was associated with improved recurrence-free survival. Expansion of candidate HPV-specific clones and E7-related TCR motifs was observed in the tumor microenvironment during treatment, whereas no such expansion was observed for non-HPV-specific T cells.

The CDR3 numbers 12 residues from cysteine through phenylalanine. The sequence is cut down to CDR3 DNA, 36 bases in frame from base 1. For CDR1 and CDR2, the germline V gene (reference sequence) lists GTSNPN and SVGIG. Trimming takes 8 bases from V and 0 bases from J, and the germline ends sit 10 bases apart. Repertoires were sampled repeatedly over the course of chemoradiotherapy so that clonal expansion in the tumor microenvironment could be followed. As regards this clone: The antigen it recognizes is unknown. It has no much larger one-base neighbor in the sample; base qualities were not kept.

The library was made by the immunoSEQ multiplex PCR assay. Entries here come from immuneACCESS through TCRdb and include only in-frame sequences with V and J called. Some clones fail to appear in such tables; in the studies checked, an unresolved V gene covers under half of the shortfall, and the cause of the remainder is unknown. The sample table contains roughly 17,000 clones; only one count was recorded for 90% of them. The ten largest clonotypes hold roughly 13% of the sample. Specimen: blood, collected from a patient who underwent chemoradiotherapy. This chain joins TRBV30 to TRBJ1-2, with the identity of the D gene unclear. The receptor was isolated from a human donor with HPV-associated anogenital cancer. The CDR3 sequence is CARADTNYGYTF. The DNA reads TGTGCCCGGGCTGATACTAACTATGGCTACACCTTC.